The clone carrying this TCR beta chain was detected many times. The data were obtained in a study of blood T cell repertoires in COVID-19. As for the study in general: Material from acute and convalescent COVID-19 was sourced from the United States, Italy and Spain. The cDNA or gDNA used as material had been derived from T cells, B-cell-depleted T cells, or PBMCs.

Under the authors' procedure: Nucleated cell number was recorded as an estimate derived from reference gene primer amplification. Libraries were prepared by immunoSEQ multiplex PCR; TCRdb keeps only in-frame clonotypes and omits some of them. The V and J calls and clone size are taken from that table; D and trimming were inferred from the DNA. The sample carries 120,000 or so clones, around 63% recorded once. J lost 8 bases, V lost 6 bases, and 14 bases had no gene match. Germline CDR1 reads SGHRS; CDR2 reads YFSETQ. CDR3 size: 15 residues. The rearrangement joins TRBV5-1 to TRBJ1-2; the match to TRBD1 covers 9 bases. The sequenced material came from peripheral blood. The TCR was taken from a woman between 70 and 85 years old with acute or convalescent COVID-19. This CDR3 reads CASTQGTGTRGGYTF. CDR3 nucleotides: TGCGCCAGCACACAAGGGACAGGGACACGAGGAGGCTACACCTTC.